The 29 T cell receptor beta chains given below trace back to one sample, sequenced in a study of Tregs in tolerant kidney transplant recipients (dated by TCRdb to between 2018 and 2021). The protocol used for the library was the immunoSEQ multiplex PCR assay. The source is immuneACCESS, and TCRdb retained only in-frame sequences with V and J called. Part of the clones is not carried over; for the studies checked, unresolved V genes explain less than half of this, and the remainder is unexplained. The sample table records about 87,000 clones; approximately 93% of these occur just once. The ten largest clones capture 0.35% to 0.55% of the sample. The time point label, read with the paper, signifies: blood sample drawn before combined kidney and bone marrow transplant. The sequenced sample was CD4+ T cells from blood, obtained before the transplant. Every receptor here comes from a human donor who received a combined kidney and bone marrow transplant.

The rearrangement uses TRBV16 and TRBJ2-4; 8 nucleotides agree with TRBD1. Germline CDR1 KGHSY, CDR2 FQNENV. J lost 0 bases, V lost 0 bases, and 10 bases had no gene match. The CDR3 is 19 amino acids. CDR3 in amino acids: CASSQSTGQGQIAKNIQYF. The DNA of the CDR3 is TGTGCCAGCAGCCAATCGACAGGACAGGGTCAAATAGCCAAAAACATTCAGTACTTC.

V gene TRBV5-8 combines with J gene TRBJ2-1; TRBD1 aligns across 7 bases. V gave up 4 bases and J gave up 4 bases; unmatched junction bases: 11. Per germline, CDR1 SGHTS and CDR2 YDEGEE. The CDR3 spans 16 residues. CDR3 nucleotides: TGTGCCAGCAGCCTGACCCAGGGACAGCGATACAATGAGCAGTTCTTC. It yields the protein CASSLTQGQRYNEQFF. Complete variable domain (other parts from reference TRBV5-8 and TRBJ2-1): EAGVTQSPTHLIKTRGQQATLRCSPISGHTSVYWYQQALGLGLQFLLWYDEGEERNRGNFPPRFSGRQFPNYSSELNVNALELEDSALYLCASSLTQGQRYNEQFFGPGTRLTVL.

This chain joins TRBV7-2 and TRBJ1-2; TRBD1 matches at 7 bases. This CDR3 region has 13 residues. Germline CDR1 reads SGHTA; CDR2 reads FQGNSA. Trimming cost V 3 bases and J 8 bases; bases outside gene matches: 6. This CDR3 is CASSFDRVRGYTF. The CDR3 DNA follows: TGTGCCAGCAGCTTCGACAGGGTCAGGGGCTACACCTTC.

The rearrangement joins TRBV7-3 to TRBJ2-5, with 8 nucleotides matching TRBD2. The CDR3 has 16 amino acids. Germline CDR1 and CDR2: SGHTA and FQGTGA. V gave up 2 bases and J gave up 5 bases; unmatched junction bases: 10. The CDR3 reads CASSLGRGVRRETQYF. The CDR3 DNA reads TGTGCCAGCAGCTTAGGGCGGGGGGTTCGAAGGGAGACCCAGTACTTC.

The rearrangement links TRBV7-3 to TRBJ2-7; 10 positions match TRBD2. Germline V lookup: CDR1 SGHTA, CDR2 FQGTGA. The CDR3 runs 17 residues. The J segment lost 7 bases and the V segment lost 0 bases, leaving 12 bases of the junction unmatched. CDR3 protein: CASSLTSGRKGCGEQYF. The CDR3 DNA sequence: TGTGCCAGCAGCTTAACTAGCGGGAGGAAGGGGTGTGGTGAGCAGTACTTC. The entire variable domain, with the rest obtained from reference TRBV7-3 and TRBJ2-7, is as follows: GAGVSQTPSNKVTEKGKYVELRCDPISGHTALYWYRQSLGQGPEFLIYFQGTGAADDSGLPNDRFFAVRPEGSVSTLKIQRTERGDSAVYLCASSLTSGRKGCGEQYFGPGTRLTVT.

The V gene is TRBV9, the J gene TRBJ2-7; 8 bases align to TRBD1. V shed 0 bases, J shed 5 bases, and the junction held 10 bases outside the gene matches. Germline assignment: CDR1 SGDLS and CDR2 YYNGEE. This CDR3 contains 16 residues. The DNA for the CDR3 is TGTGCCAGCAGCGTAGAGCCCGGACAGGGCCCCCACGAGCAGTACTTC. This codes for CASSVEPGQGPHEQYF.

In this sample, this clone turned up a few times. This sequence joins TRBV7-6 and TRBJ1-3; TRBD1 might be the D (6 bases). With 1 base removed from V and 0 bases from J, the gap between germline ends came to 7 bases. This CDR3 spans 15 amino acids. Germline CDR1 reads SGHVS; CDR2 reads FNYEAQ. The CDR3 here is CASSLGDNSGNTIYF. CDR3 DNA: TGTGCCAGCAGCTTAGGGGACAACTCTGGAAACACCATATATTTT.

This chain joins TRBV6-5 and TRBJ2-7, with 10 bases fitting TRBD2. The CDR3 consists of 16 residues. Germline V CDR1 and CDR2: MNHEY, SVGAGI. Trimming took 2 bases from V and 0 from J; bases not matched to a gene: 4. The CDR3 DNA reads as TGTGCCAGCAGTTACGTGGGACTAGCGATCTCCTACGAGCAGTACTTC. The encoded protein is CASSYVGLAISYEQYF.

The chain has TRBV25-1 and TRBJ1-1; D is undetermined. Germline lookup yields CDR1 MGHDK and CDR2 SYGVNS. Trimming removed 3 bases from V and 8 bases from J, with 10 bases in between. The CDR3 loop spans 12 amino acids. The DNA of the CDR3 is TGTGCCAGCAGTGACAGCCTAGCCGAAGCTTTCTTT. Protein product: CASSDSLAEAFF.

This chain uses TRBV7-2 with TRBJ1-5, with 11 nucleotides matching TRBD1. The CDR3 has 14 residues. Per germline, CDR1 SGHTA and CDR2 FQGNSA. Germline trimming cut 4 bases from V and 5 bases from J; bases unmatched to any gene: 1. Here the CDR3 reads CASSWGQGDQPQHF. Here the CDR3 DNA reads TGTGCCAGCAGCTGGGGACAGGGGGATCAGCCCCAGCATTTT. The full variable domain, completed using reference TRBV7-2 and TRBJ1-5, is GAGVSQSPSNKVTEKGKDVELRCDPISGHTALYWYRQSLGQGLEFLIYFQGNSAPDKSGLPSDRFSAERTGGSVSTLTIQRTQQEDSAVYLCASSWGQGDQPQHFGDGTRLSIL.

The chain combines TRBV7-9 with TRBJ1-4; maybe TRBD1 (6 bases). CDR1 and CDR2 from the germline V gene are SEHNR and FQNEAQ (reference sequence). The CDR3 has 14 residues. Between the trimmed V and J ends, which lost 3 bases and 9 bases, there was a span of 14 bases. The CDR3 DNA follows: TGTGCCAGCAGCTTTAGCCAGGGGAGTAAAAAACTGTTTTTT. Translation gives CASSFSQGSKKLFF.

CDR3 amino acids: CASSPDNFYEQYF. The CDR3 DNA reads as TGTGCCAGCAGCCCGGACAACTTCTACGAGCAGTACTTC. V and J are TRBV11-2 and TRBJ2-7; weak D call: TRBD1 (5 bases). The V end was cut by 5 bases, the J end by 3 bases, with 11 bases between. CDR1 and CDR2 from the germline V gene are SGHAT and FQNNGV. The CDR3 is 13 amino acids.

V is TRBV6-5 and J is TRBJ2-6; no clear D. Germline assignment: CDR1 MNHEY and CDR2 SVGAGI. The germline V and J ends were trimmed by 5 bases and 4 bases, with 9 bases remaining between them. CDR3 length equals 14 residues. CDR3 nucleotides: TGTGCCAGCAGTACCCCCTACGGGGCCAACGTCCTGACTTTC. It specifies CASSTPYGANVLTF.

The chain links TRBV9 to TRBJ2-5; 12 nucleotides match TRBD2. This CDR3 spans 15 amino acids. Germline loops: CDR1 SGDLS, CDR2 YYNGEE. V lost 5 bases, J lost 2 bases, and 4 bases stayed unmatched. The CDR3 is CASRPLAGGQETQYF. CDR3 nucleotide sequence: TGTGCCAGCAGGCCGCTAGCGGGGGGGCAAGAGACCCAGTACTTC.

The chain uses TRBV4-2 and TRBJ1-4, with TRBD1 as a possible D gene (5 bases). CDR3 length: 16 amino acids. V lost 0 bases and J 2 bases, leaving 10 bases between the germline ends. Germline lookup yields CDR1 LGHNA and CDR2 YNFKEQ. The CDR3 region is CASSQETTATNEKLFF. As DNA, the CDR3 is TGTGCCAGCAGCCAAGAGACGACAGCGACTAATGAAAAACTGTTTTTT.

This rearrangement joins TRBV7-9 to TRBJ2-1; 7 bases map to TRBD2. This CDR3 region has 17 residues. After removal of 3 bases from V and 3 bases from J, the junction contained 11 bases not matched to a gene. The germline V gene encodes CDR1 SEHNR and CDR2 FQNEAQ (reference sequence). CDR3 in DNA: TGTGCCAGCAGCTTGATTTCGGGGCGCGGGGGCTACAATGAGCAGTTCTTC. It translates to CASSLISGRGGYNEQFF.

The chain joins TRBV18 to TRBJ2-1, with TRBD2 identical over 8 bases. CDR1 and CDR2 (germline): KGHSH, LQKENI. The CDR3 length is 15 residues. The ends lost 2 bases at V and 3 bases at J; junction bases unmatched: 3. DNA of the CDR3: TGTGCCAGCTCACCATTAAGCGGGAGCTACAATGAGCAGTTCTTC. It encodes CASSPLSGSYNEQFF.

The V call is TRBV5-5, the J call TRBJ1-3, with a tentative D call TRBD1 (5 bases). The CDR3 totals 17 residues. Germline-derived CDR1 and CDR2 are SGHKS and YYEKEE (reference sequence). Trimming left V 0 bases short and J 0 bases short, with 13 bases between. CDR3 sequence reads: CASSLVVGRVSGNTIYF. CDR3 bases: TGTGCCAGCAGCTTGGTGGTCGGCAGGGTCTCTGGAAACACCATATATTTT.

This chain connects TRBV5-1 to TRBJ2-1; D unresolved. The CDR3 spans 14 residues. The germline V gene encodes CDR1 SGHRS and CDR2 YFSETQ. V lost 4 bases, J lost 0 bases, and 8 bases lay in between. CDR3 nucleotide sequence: TGCGCCAGCAGCCCTGTTAGCTCCTACAATGAGCAGTTCTTC. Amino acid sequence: CASSPVSSYNEQFF.

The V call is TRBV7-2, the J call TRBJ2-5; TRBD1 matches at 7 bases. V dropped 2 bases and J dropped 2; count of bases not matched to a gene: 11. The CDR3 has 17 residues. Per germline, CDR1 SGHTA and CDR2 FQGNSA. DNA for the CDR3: TGTGCCAGCAGCTTAAACCCCCCAGGGGGTGGTCAAGAGACCCAGTACTTC. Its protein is CASSLNPPGGGQETQYF.

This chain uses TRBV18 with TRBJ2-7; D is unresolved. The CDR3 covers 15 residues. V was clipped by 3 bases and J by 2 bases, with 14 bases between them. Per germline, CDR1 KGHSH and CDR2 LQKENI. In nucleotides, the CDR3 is TGTGCCAGCTCACCTAGCTCCCGCGGAGCCTACGAGCAGTACTTC. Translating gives CASSPSSRGAYEQYF. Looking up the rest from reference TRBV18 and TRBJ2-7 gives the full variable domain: NAGVMQNPRHLVRRRGQEARLRCSPMKGHSHVYWYRQLPEEGLKFMVYLQKENIIDESGMPKERFSAEFPKEGPSILRIQQVVRGDSAAYFCASSPSSRGAYEQYFGPGTRLTVT.

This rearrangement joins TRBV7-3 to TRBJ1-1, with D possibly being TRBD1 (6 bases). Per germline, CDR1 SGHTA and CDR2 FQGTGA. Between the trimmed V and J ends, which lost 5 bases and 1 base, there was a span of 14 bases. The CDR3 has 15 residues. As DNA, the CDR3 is TGTGCCAGCAGCCCAACGCGACAGGCGAACACTGAAGCTTTCTTT. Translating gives CASSPTRQANTEAFF.

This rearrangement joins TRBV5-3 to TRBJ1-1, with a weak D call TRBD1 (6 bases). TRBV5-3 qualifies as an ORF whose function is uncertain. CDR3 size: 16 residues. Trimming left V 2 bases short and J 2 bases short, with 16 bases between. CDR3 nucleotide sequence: TGTGCCAGAAGCTTATCAACCGGGACACCAAACACTGAAGCTTTCTTT. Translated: CARSLSTGTPNTEAFF.

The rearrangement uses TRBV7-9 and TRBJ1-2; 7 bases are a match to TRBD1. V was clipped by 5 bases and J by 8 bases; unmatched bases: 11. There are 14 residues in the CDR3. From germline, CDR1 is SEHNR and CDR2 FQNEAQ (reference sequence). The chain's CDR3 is CASSAGTAINGYTF. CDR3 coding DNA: TGTGCCAGCAGCGCCGGGACAGCAATTAACGGCTACACCTTC.

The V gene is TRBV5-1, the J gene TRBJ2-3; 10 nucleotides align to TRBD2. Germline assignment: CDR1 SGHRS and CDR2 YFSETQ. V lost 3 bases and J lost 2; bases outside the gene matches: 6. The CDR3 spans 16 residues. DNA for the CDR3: TGCGCCAGCAGCTCCCCTAGCGGGAGAACCACAGATACGCAGTATTTT. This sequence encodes CASSSPSGRTTDTQYF.

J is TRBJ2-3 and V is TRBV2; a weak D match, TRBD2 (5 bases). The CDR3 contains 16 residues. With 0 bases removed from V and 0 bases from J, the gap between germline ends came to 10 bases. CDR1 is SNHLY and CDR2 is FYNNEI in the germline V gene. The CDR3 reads CASSEALGGSTDTQYF. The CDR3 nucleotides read TGTGCCAGCAGTGAAGCGCTGGGCGGGAGCACAGATACGCAGTATTTT.

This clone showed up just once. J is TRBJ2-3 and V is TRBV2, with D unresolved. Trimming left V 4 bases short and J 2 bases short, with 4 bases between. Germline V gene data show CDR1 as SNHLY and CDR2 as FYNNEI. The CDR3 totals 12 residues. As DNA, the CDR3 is TGTGCCAGCAGTGTCCACACAGATACGCAGTATTTT. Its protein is CASSVHTDTQYF.

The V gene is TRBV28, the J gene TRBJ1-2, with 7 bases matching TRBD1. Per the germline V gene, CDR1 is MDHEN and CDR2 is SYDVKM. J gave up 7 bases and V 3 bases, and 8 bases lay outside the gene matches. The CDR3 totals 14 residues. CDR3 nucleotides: TGTGCCAGCAGTTTCCTAGGGGGCAGCGGTGGCTACACCTTC. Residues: CASSFLGGSGGYTF.

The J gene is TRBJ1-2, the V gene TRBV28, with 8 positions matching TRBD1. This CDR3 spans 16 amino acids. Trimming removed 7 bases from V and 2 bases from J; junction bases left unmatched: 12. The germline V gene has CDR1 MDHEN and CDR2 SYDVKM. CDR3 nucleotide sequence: TGTGCCAGCACCTCAGGGGGCGACAGACCCAACTATGGCTACACCTTC. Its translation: CASTSGGDRPNYGYTF.